This TCR beta chain was obtained from a study of blood T cell repertoires in COVID-19. For the study at large: T cells, B-cell-depleted T cells, or PBMCs supplied cDNA or gDNA.

The length of the CDR3 is 15 residues. Germline V CDR1 and CDR2: SGHTA, FQGNSA. Trimming took 5 bases from V and 6 from J, leaving 20 bases between them. Method: immunoSEQ multiplex PCR; TCRdb's copy keeps in-frame clones and lacks some. Of some 130,000 clones in the sample, around three quarters were seen once. The chain joins TRBV7-2 to TRBJ2-7, with TRBD2 as a possible D gene (7 bases). The sequence derives from a man aged 80 or over with acute or convalescent COVID-19. The sample was peripheral blood. CDR3 DNA: TGTGCCAGCAGCCCCAGTCGTGAGGGAGGGGGCGAGCAGTACTTC. This translates into CASSPSREGGGEQYF.